This T cell receptor beta chain was captured in a study of T cell repertoires in cytomegalovirus infection. The CDR3 length is 14 residues. Germline CDR1 reads MNHEY; CDR2 reads SMNVEV (reference sequence). V was clipped by 3 bases and J by 10 bases; unmatched bases: 6. This clonotype was seen more than once but under ten times. The antigen is not known. MiXCR, applied by TCRdb to the reads, yields one record per CDR3 protein. Here the sample spans 750,000 to 950,000 distinct CDR3 sequences, almost 30% being singletons. The sequencing here drew on cultured CD8+ T cells from PBMCs, taken from culture after CMV antigen stimulation. This chain uses TRBV27 with TRBJ1-6; 7 nucleotides match TRBD1. The source is a human donor in good health (CMV status not recorded). Some clones in this sample may be carry-over from other donors' samples. The CDR3 DNA is TGTGCCAGCAGTTTCTCAGGGGGAGGCTCACCCCTCCACTTT. This sequence encodes CASSFSGGGSPLHF.